Each of the 26 T cell receptor beta chains below was sequenced from the same sample in a study of glioma-infiltrating T cells. TCR alpha and beta CDR3 regions were amplified from RNA using iRepertoire nested multiplex PCR. Each CDR3 protein is one row after TCRdb ran MiXCR on the multiplex PCR reads. The data show about 410,000 distinct CDR3 sequences, approximately 42% seen once. The sample consisted of glioma tissue, nonneoplastic brain tissue, or PBMCs (not recorded which). The receptors originated from a human donor with low-grade glioma or glioblastoma, undergoing nonglioma brain surgery, or in good health (not recorded which).

This clonotype turned up a few times. A junction end diverges from the germline sequence, so it may reflect a read error. CDR3 sequence reads: CANSQMSGTYEQYF. For the CDR3, the DNA is TGTGCCAACAGCCAAATGAGCGGGACCTACGAGCAGTACTTC. The gene calls are TRBV4-2 and TRBJ2-7; 7 bases are a match to TRBD2. The germline V gene has CDR1 LGHNA and CDR2 YNFKEQ. The CDR3 totals 14 residues.

The chain carries TRBV6-5 and TRBJ2-7, with no clear D. The tail of the sequence fits TRBJ2-5 better, so the J call may be wrong. The CDR3 consists of 14 residues. Germline values: CDR1 MNHEY, CDR2 SVGAGI. The CDR3 DNA reads as TGTGCCAGCAGTTACTCGGCACATCAGGAGACCCAGTACTTC. It translates to CASSYSAHQETQYF.

The V gene is TRBV28, the J gene TRBJ2-7; 8 bases agree with TRBD2. CDR3 length: 16 amino acids. The V segment lost 4 bases and the J segment 1 base; nucleotides outside the gene matches: 9. Germline assignment: CDR1 MDHEN and CDR2 SYDVKM. The CDR3 DNA sequence: TGTGCCAGCAGTTATTTGGCGGGAGGCCCATCCTACGAGCAGTACTTC. The encoded protein is CASSYLAGGPSYEQYF.

This clonotype has a count of ten or more. V gene TRBV27 combines with J gene TRBJ2-3, with 7 bases that match TRBD2. This CDR3 comprises 14 residues. Trimming at V came to 5 bases and at J to 2 bases, leaving 4 bases not matched to a gene. CDR1 MNHEY and CDR2 SMNVEV come from the germline V gene (reference sequence). CDR3 protein: CASSPRLATDTQYF. CDR3 coding DNA: TGTGCCAGCAGTCCGAGACTAGCCACAGATACGCAGTATTTT.

The V call is TRBV7-3, the J call TRBJ2-1; possible D gene TRBD2, 5 bases. CDR1 is SGHTA, CDR2 FQGTGA, per germline. V was shortened by 0 bases and J by 6 bases, with 9 bases between the two germline ends. CDR3 length equals 14 residues. The CDR3 reads CASSLTRESNEQFF. In nucleotides, the CDR3 is TGTGCCAGCAGCTTAACGAGGGAGTCCAATGAGCAGTTCTTC.

This clonotype was seen a few times. The chain recombines TRBV7-9 with TRBJ2-2, with TRBD2 matching over 7 bases. V gave up 5 bases and J gave up 6 bases; unmatched junction bases: 6. The CDR3 totals 14 residues. In germline, CDR1 is SEHNR, CDR2 FQNEAQ (reference sequence). The CDR3 here is CASSPREWAGELFF. DNA for the CDR3: TGTGCCAGCAGCCCGCGGGAGTGGGCCGGGGAGCTGTTTTTT.

V gene TRBV24-1 combines with J gene TRBJ2-7, with unresolved D. There are 15 residues in the CDR3. Germline CDR1 is KGHDR and CDR2 is SFDVKD. Trimming pared 2 bases from V and 5 bases from J, leaving 15 bases between. The CDR3: CATSDSGTIRNEQYF. The CDR3 region has the DNA TGTGCCACCAGTGATTCCGGAACTATTAGGAACGAGCAGTACTTC.

Note on this clonotype: A much larger clone differs from this one at a single base, so this may be a read error. This sequence joins TRBV27 and TRBJ1-1; 12 positions match TRBD1. The CDR3 covers 17 residues. Germline V gene sequence: CDR1 MNHEY, CDR2 SMNVEV (reference sequence). Trimming cost V 5 bases and J 6 bases; bases outside gene matches: 13. CDR3 in amino acids: CASSTSNRDRGPAEAFF. The CDR3 DNA reads TGTGCCAGCAGTACGTCCAACCGGGACAGGGGGCCCGCTGAAGCTTTCTTT.

This clonotype was found a few times. This chain connects TRBV4-3 to TRBJ2-7, with a possible D match to TRBD1 (6 bases). V was clipped by 4 bases and J by 0 bases, with 10 bases between them. This CDR3 has 14 residues. Per the germline V gene, CDR1 is LGHNA and CDR2 is YSLEER. Here the CDR3 DNA reads TGCGCCAGCAGCCTAAAGGACAGCTCCTACGAGCAGTACTTC. As protein: CASSLKDSSYEQYF.

A note on this clonotype: A single base separates this from a much larger clone, so it may be a read error. CDR3 bases: TGTGCCCGCACCCTCATTCCGCTAGCGGGTACCCACGAGCAGTACTTC. It codes for CARTLIPLAGTHEQYF. The rearrangement uses TRBV6-1 and TRBJ2-7; TRBD2 agrees at 8 bases. Germline V lookup: CDR1 MNHNS, CDR2 SASEGT. The CDR3 runs to 16 residues. V was clipped by 11 bases and J by 5 bases; unmatched bases: 20.

V usage is TRBV20-1 and J usage is TRBJ2-3; possibly TRBD2 for D (5 bases). This CDR3 contains 14 residues. Per germline, CDR1 DFQATT and CDR2 SNEGSKA (reference sequence). Trimming cost V 0 bases and J 3 bases, with 10 bases left between them. The CDR3 sequence is CSARDPGCTDTQYF. The CDR3 DNA is TGCAGTGCTAGAGATCCGGGGTGTACAGATACGCAGTATTTT.

The rearrangement uses TRBV20-1 and TRBJ2-7; D call uncertain. Germline CDR1 DFQATT, CDR2 SNEGSKA (reference sequence). The CDR3 contains 13 residues. Trimming took 3 bases from V and 0 from J, leaving 9 bases between them. The CDR3 is CSARWTPSYEQYF. CDR3 coding DNA: TGCAGTGCTAGGTGGACGCCCTCCTACGAGCAGTACTTC.

The chain is built from TRBV27 and TRBJ2-1; no definite D call. Looked up from germline, CDR1 is MNHEY and CDR2 is SMNVEV (reference sequence). The CDR3 loop spans 17 amino acids. V gave up 6 bases and J gave up 0 bases, with 18 bases separating them. CDR3 in DNA: TGTGCCAGCAGCTCTTTCGTTACAGTTAGCTCCTACAATGAGCAGTTCTTC. Its protein product is CASSSFVTVSSYNEQFF.

The V and J genes are TRBV20-1 and TRBJ2-5; a possible D gene is TRBD2 (5 bases). Between the trimmed V and J ends, which lost 2 bases and 3 bases, there was a span of 7 bases. The CDR3 has 12 amino acids. CDR1 and CDR2 from the germline V gene are DFQATT and SNEGSKA (reference sequence). Here the CDR3 reads CSARTGEETQYF. The CDR3 nucleotides are TGCAGTGCTAGAACCGGGGAAGAGACCCAGTACTTC.

V is TRBV15 and J is TRBJ2-7; 9 bases agree with TRBD1. The germline V gene has CDR1 LNHNV and CDR2 YYDKDF (reference sequence). Losses at the gene ends were 0 bases for V and 2 bases for J; bases not matched to a gene: 8. This CDR3 spans 17 amino acids. The CDR3 DNA reads TGTGCCACCAGCAGAGATATCCGACAGGGGGGCACCTACGAGCAGTACTTC. Protein: CATSRDIRQGGTYEQYF.

Of note for this clonotype: One junction end disagrees with the germline gene, perhaps due to a read error. The rearrangement links TRBV7-2 to TRBJ2-1; TRBD2 aligns across 9 bases. The CDR3 consists of 15 residues. The germline V gene encodes CDR1 SGHTA and CDR2 FQGNSA. The chain's CDR3 is CASSLEAGGIDEQLF. The DNA for the CDR3 is TGTGCCAGCAGCTTAGAAGCGGGAGGTATCGATGAGCAGCTCTTC.

The chain couples TRBV19 to TRBJ2-3; a weak D match, TRBD1 (5 bases). From germline, CDR1 is LNHDA and CDR2 SQIVND (reference sequence). V gave up 5 bases and J gave up 2 bases, with 11 bases separating them. CDR3 size: 14 residues. CDR3 in DNA: TGTGCCAGTAGTCTACAGGTCAACACAGATACGCAGTATTTT. Its translation: CASSLQVNTDTQYF.

Comments on this clonotype: At one end, the junction sequence differs from germline, possibly due to a read error. CDR3: CANSAPFQEVQYF. CDR3 in DNA: TGTGCCAACAGTGCACCCTTCCAGGAGGTGCAGTATTTT. V is TRBV25-1 and J is TRBJ2-3, with TRBD2 as a possible D gene (5 bases). Germline V CDR1 and CDR2: MGHDK, SYGVNS. The CDR3 has 13 residues.

V gene TRBV18 combines with J gene TRBJ2-5; TRBD1 is a possible D gene (6 bases). This CDR3 has 15 amino acids. Looked up from germline, CDR1 is KGHSH and CDR2 is LQKENI. The V gene lost 3 bases and the J gene lost 1 base, with 12 bases spanning the gap. DNA for the CDR3: TGTGCCAGCTCACCCTCGGCAGGGGTCCAAGAGACCCAGTACTTC. Translated, it gives CASSPSAGVQETQYF.

About this clonotype itself: A read error may explain this, as a much larger clone is one base away. This chain connects TRBV20-1 to TRBJ2-5; unclear D gene. CDR1 and CDR2 from the germline V gene are DFQATT and SNEGSKA (reference sequence). CDR3 size: 14 residues. This chain's CDR3 is CSARYIPGRETQHF. CDR3 DNA: TGCAGTGCTAGATATATACCCGGCCGAGAGACCCAGCACTTC.

The table lists this clonotype with a few counts. The rearrangement links TRBV28 to TRBJ2-5, with 9 positions matching TRBD2. V lost 3 bases, J lost 1 base, and 12 bases stayed unmatched. The CDR3 extends over 18 amino acids. Germline assignment: CDR1 MDHEN and CDR2 SYDVKM. For the CDR3, the DNA is TGTGCCAGCAGTTTCACCCCCAGACTAGCGGTCCTCCAAGAGACCCAGTACTTC. It specifies CASSFTPRLAVLQETQYF. The whole variable domain, remainder taken from reference TRBV28 and TRBJ2-5, is DVKVTQSSRYLVKRTGEKVFLECVQDMDHENMFWYRQDPGLGLRLIYFSYDVKMKEKGDIPEGYSVSREKKERFSLILESASTNQTSMYLCASSFTPRLAVLQETQYFGPGTRLLVL.

This sequence joins TRBV7-9 and TRBJ2-1; TRBD2 matches 10 bases. CDR1 and CDR2 (germline): SEHNR, FQNEAQ (reference sequence). This CDR3 spans 15 amino acids. With V trimmed by 7 bases and J by 9 bases, 12 bases remained unmatched. As DNA, the CDR3 is TGTGCCAGCACTCTAGCGGGAGAGACGGGCAGTGAGCAGTTCTTC. The encoded protein is CASTLAGETGSEQFF.

The table lists this clonotype with many counts. The chain combines TRBV27 with TRBJ2-3; D possibly matches TRBD1 or TRBD2 (5 bases each). The CDR3 is made up of 17 amino acids. Trimming cost V 5 bases and J 1 base, with 19 bases left between them. Germline V gene lookup returns CDR1 MNHEY and CDR2 SMNVEV (reference sequence). DNA of the CDR3: TGTGCCAGCAGTCCGATTGTAGGGGAGCCCGGCACAGATACGCAGTATTTT. Translated: CASSPIVGEPGTDTQYF.

A word on this clonotype: This may stem from a read error, because a much larger clone lies one nucleotide away. The rearrangement joins TRBV6-2 or TRBV6-3 to TRBJ2-7, with TRBD2 identical over 8 bases. The germline V gene encodes CDR1 MNHEY and CDR2 SVGEGT. This CDR3 has 14 amino acids. This CDR3 is CAGSSGGGSYEQYF. In DNA, the CDR3 is TGTGCCGGCAGTTCGGGAGGGGGCTCCTACGAGCAGTACTTC.

This clonotype has just a few counts. The rearrangement links TRBV20-1 to TRBJ2-3; 7 bases align to TRBD2. Per the germline V gene, CDR1 is DFQATT and CDR2 is SNEGSKA (reference sequence). With 5 bases clipped from V and 3 bases from J, the junction kept 11 bases outside the gene matches. This CDR3 region has 15 residues. This CDR3 reads CSAPTGGAATDTQYF. The CDR3 coding sequence is TGCAGTGCTCCCACGGGGGGAGCGGCTACAGATACGCAGTATTTT.

Many counts were recorded for this clonotype. The chain links TRBV20-1 to TRBJ2-1; D perhaps matches TRBD1 (6 bases). The CDR3 is made up of 12 amino acids. CDR1 is DFQATT and CDR2 is SNEGSKA in the germline V gene (reference sequence). Trimming took off 5 bases at V and 4 bases at J, with 9 bases between the two ends. The CDR3 loop is CSAPDRYNEQFF. In nucleotides, the CDR3 is TGCAGTGCTCCCGACAGGTACAATGAGCAGTTCTTC.